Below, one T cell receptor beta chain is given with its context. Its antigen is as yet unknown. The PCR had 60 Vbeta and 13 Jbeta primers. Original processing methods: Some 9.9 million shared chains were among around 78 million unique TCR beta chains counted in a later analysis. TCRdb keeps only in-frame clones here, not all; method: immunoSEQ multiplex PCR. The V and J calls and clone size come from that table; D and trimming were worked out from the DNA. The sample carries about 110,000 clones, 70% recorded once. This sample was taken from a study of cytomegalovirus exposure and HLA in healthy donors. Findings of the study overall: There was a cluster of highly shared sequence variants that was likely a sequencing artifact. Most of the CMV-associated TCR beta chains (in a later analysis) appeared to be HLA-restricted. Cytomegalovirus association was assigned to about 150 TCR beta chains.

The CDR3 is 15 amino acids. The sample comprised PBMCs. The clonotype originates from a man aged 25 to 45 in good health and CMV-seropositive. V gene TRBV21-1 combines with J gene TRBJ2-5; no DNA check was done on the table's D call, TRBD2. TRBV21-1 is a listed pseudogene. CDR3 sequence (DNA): TGTGCCAGCAGCAAAGAAACGGGAGGGAAGGAGACCCAGTACTTC. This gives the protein CASSKETGGKETQYF.